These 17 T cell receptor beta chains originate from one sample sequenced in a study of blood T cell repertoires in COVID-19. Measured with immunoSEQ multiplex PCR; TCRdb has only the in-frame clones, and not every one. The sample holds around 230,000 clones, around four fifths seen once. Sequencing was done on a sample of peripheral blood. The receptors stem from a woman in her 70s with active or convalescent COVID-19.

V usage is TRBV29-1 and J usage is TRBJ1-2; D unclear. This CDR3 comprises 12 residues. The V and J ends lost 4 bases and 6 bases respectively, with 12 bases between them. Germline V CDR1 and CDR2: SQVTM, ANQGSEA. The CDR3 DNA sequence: TGCAGCGTTGGTTCTAGGAGTCATGGCTACACCTTC. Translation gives CSVGSRSHGYTF.

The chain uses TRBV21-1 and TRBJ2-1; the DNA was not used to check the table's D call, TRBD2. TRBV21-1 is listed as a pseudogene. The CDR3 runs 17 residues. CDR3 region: CASSKYPHKSGLFRQFF. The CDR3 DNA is TGTGCCAGCAGCAAATATCCCCACAAGAGCGGCCTTTTTAGGCAGTTCTTC.

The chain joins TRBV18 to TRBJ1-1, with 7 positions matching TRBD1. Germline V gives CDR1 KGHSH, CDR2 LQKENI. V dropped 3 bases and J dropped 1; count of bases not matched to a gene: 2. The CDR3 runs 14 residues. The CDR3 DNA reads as TGTGCCAGCTCACCCCGGGACAGGAACACTGAAGCTTTCTTT. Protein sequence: CASSPRDRNTEAFF. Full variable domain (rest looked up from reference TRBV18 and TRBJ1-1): NAGVMQNPRHLVRRRGQEARLRCSPMKGHSHVYWYRQLPEEGLKFMVYLQKENIIDESGMPKERFSAEFPKEGPSILRIQQVVRGDSAAYFCASSPRDRNTEAFFGQGTRLTVV.

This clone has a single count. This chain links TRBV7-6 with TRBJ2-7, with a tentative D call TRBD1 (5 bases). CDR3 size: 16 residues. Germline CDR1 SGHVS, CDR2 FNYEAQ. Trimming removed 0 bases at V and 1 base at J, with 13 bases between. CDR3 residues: CASSLAAGFASYEQYF. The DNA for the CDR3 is TGTGCCAGCAGCTTAGCGGCAGGGTTCGCTTCCTACGAGCAGTACTTC. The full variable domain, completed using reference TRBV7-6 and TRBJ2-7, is GAGVSQSPRYKVTKRGQDVALRCDPISGHVSLYWYRQALGQGPEFLTYFNYEAQQDKSGLPNDRFSAERPEGSISTLTIQRTEQRDSAMYRCASSLAAGFASYEQYFGPGTRLTVT.

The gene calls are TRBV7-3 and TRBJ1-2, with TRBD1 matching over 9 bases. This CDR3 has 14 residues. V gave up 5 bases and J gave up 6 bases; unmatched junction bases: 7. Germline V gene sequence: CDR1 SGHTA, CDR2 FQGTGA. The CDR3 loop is CASSPGQGRDGYTF. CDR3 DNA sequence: TGTGCCAGCAGCCCCGGACAGGGGCGGGATGGCTACACCTTC.

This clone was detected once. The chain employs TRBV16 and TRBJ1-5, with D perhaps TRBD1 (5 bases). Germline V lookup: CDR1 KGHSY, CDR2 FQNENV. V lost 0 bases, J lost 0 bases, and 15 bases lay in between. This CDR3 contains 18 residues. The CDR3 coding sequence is TGTGCCAGCAGCCAATCGTCAGGGATTTCTTTTAGCAATCAGCCCCAGCATTTT. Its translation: CASSQSSGISFSNQPQHF.

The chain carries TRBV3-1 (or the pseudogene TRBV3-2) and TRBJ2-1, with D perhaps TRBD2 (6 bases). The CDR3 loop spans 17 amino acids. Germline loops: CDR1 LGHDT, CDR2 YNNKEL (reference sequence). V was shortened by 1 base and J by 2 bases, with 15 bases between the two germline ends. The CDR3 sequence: CASSQVPLAGPYNEQFF. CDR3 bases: TGTGCCAGCAGCCAAGTCCCCTTGGCGGGGCCCTACAATGAGCAGTTCTTC.

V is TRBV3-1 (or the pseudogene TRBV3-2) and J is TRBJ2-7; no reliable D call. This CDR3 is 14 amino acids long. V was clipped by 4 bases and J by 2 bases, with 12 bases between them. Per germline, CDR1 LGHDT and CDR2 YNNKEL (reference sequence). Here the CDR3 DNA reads TGTGCCAGCAGCCGTGGCTCACCAGCCTACGAGCAGTACTTC. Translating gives CASSRGSPAYEQYF.

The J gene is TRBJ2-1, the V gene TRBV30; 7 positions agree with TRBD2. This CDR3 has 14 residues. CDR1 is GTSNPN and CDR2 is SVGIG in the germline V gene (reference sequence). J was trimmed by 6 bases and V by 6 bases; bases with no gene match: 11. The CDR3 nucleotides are TGTGCCTGCATCCCCGGGACTAAGACCAATGAGCAGTTCTTC. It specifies CACIPGTKTNEQFF.

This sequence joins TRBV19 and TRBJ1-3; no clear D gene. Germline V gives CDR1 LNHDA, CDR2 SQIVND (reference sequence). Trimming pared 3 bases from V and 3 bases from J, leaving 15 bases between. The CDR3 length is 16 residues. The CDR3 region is CASSMDRGHSGNTIYF. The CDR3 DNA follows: TGTGCCAGTAGTATGGATCGGGGTCACAGTGGAAACACCATATATTTT.

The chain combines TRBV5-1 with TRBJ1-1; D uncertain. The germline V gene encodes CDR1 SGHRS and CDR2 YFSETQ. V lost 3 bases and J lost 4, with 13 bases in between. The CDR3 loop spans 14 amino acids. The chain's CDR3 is CASSSLPPSTEAFF. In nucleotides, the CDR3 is TGCGCCAGCAGCTCACTCCCCCCGAGCACTGAAGCTTTCTTT.

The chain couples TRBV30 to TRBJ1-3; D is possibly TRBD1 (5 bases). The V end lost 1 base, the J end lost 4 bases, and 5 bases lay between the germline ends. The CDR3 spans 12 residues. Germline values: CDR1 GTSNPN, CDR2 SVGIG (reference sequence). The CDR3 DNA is TGTGCCTGGAGTGCAGGGGGAAACACCATATATTTT. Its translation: CAWSAGGNTIYF.

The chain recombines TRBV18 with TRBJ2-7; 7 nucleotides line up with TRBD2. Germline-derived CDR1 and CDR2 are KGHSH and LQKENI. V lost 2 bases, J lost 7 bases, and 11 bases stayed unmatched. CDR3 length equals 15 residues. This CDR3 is CASSPFTSAPGEQYF. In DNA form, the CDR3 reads TGTGCCAGCTCACCATTCACTAGCGCGCCGGGGGAGCAGTACTTC.

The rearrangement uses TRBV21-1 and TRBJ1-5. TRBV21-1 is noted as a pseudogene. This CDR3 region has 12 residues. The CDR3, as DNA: TGTGCCAGCAGCAACGGCAATCAGCCCCAGCATTTT. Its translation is CASSNGNQPQHF.

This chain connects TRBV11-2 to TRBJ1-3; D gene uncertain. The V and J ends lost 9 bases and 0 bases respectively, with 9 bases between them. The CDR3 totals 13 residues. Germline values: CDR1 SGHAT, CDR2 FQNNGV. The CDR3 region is CASSGGSGNTIYF. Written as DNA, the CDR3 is TGTGCCAGTTCAGGTGGCTCTGGAAACACCATATATTTT.

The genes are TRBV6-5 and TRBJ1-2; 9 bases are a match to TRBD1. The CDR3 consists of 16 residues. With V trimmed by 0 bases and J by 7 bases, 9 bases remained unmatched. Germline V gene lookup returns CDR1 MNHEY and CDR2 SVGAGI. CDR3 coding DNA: TGTGCCAGCAGTTACTCAGTCTGGACAGGGGATTCTGGCTACACCTTC. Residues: CASSYSVWTGDSGYTF.

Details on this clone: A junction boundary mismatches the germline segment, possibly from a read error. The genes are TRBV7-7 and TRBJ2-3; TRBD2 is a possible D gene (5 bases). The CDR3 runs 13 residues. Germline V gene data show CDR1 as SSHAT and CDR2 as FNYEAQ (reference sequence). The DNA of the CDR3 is TGTGCTAGCAGCTTAGAGAGGGCAGATACGCAGTATTTT. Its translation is CASSLERADTQYF.